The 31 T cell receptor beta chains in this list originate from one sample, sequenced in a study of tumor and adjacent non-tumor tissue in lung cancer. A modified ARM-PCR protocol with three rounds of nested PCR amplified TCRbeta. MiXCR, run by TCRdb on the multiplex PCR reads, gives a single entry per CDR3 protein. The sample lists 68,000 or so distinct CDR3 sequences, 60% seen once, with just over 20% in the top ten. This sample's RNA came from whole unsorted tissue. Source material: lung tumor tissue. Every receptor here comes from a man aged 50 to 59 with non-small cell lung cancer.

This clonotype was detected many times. CDR3 coding DNA: TGCAGCGCTGGAGGAGAAGATACGCAGTATTTT. Translating it yields CSAGGEDTQYF. The V and J genes are TRBV29-1 and TRBJ2-3, with a tentative D call TRBD2 (5 bases). Germline V lookup: CDR1 SQVTM, CDR2 ANQGSEA. The CDR3 extends over 11 amino acids. V lost 7 bases, J lost 5 bases, and 10 bases lay in between.

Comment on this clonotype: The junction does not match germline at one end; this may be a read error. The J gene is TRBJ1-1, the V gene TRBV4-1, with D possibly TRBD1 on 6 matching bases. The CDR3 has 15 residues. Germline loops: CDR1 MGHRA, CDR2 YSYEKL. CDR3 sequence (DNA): TGCGGCAGCAGCCATAGGGATACTGGGGACACTGATGCTTTCTTT. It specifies CGSSHRDTGDTDAFF.

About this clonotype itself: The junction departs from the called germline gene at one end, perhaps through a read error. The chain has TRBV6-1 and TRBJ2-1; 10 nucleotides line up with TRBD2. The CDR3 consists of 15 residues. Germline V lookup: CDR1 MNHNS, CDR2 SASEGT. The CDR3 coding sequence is TGTGCCAACAGTGTGGGGACTAGCGCCTACAATGAGCAGTTCTTC. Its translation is CANSVGTSAYNEQFF.

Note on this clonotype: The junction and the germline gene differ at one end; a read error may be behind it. The DNA for the CDR3 is TGTGCCAGTCAAGCCGCAACTAGCGAAAAACTGTTTTTT. This sequence encodes CASQAATSEKLFF. The chain has TRBV10-1 and TRBJ1-4; D gene unclear. Germline V gene sequence: CDR1 WNHNN, CDR2 SYGVQD (reference sequence). The CDR3 consists of 13 residues.

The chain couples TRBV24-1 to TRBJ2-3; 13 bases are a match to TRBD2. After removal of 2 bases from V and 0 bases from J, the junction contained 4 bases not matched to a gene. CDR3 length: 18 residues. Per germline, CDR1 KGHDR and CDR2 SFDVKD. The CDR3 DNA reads TGTGCCACCAGTGATTACGAGACTAGCGGGAGGAGCACAGATACGCAGTATTTT. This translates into CATSDYETSGRSTDTQYF.

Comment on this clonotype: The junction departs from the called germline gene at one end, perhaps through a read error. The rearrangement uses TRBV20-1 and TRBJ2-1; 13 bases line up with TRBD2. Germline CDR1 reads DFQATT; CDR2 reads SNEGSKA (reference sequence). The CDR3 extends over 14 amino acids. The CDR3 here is CSATSGGAADDQFF. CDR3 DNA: TGCAGTGCCACTAGCGGGGGGGCCGCGGATGATCAGTTCTTC.

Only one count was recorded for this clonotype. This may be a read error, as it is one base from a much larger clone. The chain's CDR3 is CASRPSAGGTYERYF. CDR3 coding DNA: TGTGCCAGCAGACCTAGCGCAGGGGGAACCTACGAGCGGTACTTC. The V and J genes are TRBV6-1 and TRBJ2-7; D is perhaps TRBD1 (7 bases). CDR1 and CDR2 (germline): MNHNS, SASEGT. This CDR3 has 15 residues.

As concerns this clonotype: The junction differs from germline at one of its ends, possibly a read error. DNA of the CDR3: TGTGCTAGCAGATACCCCCGGGACGCCCTCCCCTACACGCAGTATTTT. This gives the protein CASRYPRDALPYTQYF. The chain carries TRBV6-2 or TRBV6-3 and TRBJ2-3; either TRBD1 or TRBD2 may supply D (5 bases each). The CDR3 is 16 amino acids. Looked up from germline, CDR1 is MNHEY and CDR2 is SVGEGT.

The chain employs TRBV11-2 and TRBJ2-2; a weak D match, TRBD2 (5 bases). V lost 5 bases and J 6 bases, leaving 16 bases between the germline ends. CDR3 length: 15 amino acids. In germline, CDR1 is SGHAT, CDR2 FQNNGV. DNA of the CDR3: TGTGCCAGCAGCAACCAGCTATTGGAGGCCGGGGAGCTGTTTTTT. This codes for CASSNQLLEAGELFF. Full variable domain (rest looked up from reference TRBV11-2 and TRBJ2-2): EAGVAQSPRYKIIEKRQSVAFWCNPISGHATLYWYQQILGQGPKLLIQFQNNGVVDDSQLPKDRFSAERLKGVDSTLKIQPAKLEDSAVYLCASSNQLLEAGELFFGEGSRLTVL.

CDR3 in amino acids: CSVESGGYEQYF. CDR3 bases: TGCAGTGTCGAGAGCGGGGGGTACGAGCAGTACTTC. The chain employs TRBV20-1 and TRBJ2-7; 9 bases are shared with TRBD2. From germline, CDR1 is DFQATT and CDR2 SNEGSKA (reference sequence). The V gene end was trimmed by 7 bases and the J gene end by 4 bases; junction bases not matched to a gene: 5. This CDR3 region has 12 residues.

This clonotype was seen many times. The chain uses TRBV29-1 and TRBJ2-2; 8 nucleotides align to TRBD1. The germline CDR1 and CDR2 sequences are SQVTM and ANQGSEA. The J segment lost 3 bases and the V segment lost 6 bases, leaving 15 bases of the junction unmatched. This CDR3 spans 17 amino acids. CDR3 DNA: TGCAGCGTACAAGGACAGGGCCTTGCGATTGACACCGGGGAGCTGTTTTTT. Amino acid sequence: CSVQGQGLAIDTGELFF.

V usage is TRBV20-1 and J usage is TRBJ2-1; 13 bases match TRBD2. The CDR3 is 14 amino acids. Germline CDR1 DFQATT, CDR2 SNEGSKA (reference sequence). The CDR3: CSATSGGAMDEQFF. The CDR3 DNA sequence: TGCAGCGCCACTAGCGGGGGGGCCATGGATGAGCAGTTCTTC.

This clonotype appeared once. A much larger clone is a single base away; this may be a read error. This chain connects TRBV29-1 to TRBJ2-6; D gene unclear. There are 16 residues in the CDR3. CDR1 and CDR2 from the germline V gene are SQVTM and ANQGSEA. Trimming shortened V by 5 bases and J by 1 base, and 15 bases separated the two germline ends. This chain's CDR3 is CSVTSGDGSGANVLTF. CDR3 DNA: TGCAGCGTTACTTCCGGTGACGGATCTGGGGCCAACGTCCTGACTTTC.

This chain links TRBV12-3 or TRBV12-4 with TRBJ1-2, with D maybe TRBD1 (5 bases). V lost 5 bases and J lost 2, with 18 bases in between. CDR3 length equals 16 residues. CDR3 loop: CASSKGSMGQNYGYTF. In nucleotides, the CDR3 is TGTGCCAGCAGTAAAGGTTCAATGGGGCAGAACTATGGCTACACCTTC.

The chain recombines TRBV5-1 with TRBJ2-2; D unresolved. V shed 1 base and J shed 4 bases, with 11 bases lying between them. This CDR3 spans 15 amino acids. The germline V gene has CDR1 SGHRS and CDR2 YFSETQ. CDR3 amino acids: CASSLIPTATGELFF. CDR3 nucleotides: TGCGCCAGCAGCTTGATCCCCACGGCCACCGGGGAGCTGTTTTTT.

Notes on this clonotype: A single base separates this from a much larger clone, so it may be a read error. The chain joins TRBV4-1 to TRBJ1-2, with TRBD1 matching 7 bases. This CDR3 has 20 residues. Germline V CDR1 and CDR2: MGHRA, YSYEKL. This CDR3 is CTSSQDRWQAGGRPLYGYTF. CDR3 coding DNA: TGCACCAGCAGCCAAGACCGATGGCAGGCAGGGGGACGCCCTCTTTATGGCTACACCTTC.

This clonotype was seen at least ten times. For the CDR3, the DNA is TGTGCCAGCAGTCCGGGACCCGTCACAGATACGCAGTATTTT. Amino acids: CASSPGPVTDTQYF. The chain is built from TRBV6-6 and TRBJ2-3; TRBD1 or TRBD2 may be the D gene (5 bases each). Germline loops: CDR1 MNHNY, CDR2 SVGAGI (reference sequence). The length of the CDR3 is 14 residues. The V gene lost 5 bases and the J gene lost 2 bases, with 11 bases spanning the gap.

DNA of the CDR3: TGTGCCAGCAGCCCCGAATGGTACAGGGAGCAGTTCTTC. It specifies CASSPEWYREQFF. The chain is built from TRBV11-2 and TRBJ2-1, with D perhaps matching TRBD1 (5 bases). The V gene lost 5 bases and the J gene lost 10 bases, with 15 bases spanning the gap. This CDR3 comprises 13 residues. The germline gives CDR1 SGHAT, CDR2 FQNNGV.

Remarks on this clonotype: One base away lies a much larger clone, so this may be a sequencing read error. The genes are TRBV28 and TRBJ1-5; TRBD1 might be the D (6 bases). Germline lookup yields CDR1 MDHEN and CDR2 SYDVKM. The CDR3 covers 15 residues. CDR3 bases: TGTGCCAGAAGTTCCGGACAGTCTAGCAATCAGCCCCAGCATTTT. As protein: CARSSGQSSNQPQHF.

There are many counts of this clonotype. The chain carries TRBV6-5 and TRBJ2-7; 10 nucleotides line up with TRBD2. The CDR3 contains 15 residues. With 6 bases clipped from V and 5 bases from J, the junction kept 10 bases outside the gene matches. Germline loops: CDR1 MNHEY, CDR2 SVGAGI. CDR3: CASSPRTSGMDEQYF. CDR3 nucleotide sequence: TGTGCCAGCAGCCCACGGACTAGCGGTATGGACGAGCAGTACTTC.

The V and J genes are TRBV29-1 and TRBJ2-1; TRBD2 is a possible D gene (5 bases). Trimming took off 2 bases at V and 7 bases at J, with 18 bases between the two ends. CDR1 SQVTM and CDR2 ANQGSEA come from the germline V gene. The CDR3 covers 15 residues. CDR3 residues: CSVEPLLARRNEQFF. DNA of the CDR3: TGCAGCGTTGAACCGCTTCTGGCGAGGAGGAATGAGCAGTTCTTC.

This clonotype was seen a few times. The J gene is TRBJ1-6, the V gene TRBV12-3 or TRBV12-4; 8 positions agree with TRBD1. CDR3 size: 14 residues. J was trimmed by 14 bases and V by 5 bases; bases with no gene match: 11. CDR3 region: CASSPTGGWASLHF. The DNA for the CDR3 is TGTGCCAGCAGTCCTACAGGGGGGTGGGCTTCCCTCCACTTT.

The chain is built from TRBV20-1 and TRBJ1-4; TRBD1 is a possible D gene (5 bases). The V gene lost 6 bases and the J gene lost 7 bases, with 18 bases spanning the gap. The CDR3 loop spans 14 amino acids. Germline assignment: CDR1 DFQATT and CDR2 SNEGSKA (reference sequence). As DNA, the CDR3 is TGCAGTGCCACGGGGGGAGGCAGCGGTGAAAAACTGTTTTTT. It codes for CSATGGGSGEKLFF.

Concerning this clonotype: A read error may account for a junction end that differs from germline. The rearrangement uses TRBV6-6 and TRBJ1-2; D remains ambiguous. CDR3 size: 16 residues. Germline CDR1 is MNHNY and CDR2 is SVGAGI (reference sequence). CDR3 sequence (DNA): TGTGCCATCAGTTCCCCGGCCCAGACGGCTAACTATGGCTACACCTTC. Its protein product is CAISSPAQTANYGYTF.

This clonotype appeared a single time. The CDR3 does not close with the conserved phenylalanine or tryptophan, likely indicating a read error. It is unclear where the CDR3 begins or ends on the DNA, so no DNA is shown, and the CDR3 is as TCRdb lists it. CDR3 protein: CASSPSQGARVYGYTS. The V call is TRBV28, the J call TRBJ1-2; the DNA was not compared with TRBD1, the D call given in the table. The CDR3 adds up to 16 amino acids, both ends counted. CDR1 is MDHEN and CDR2 is SYDVKM in the germline V gene.

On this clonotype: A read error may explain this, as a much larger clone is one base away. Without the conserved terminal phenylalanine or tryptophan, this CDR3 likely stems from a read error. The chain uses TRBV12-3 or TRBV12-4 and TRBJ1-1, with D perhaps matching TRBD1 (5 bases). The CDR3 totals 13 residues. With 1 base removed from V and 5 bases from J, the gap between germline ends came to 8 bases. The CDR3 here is CASSLVRGTEAFL. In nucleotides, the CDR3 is TGTGCCAGCAGTTTAGTCCGGGGGACTGAAGCTTTCTTA.

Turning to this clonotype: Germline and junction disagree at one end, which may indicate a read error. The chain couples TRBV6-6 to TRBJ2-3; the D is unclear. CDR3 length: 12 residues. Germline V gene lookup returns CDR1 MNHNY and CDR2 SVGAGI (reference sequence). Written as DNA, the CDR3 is TGTGCCAGCAGTTACTGCACATATACGCAGTATTTT. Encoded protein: CASSYCTYTQYF.

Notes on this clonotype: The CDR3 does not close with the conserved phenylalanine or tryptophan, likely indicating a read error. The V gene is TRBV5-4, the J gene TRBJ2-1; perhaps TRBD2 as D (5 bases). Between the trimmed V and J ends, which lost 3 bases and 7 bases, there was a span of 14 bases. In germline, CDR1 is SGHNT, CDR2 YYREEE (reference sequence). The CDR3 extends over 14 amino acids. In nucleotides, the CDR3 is TGTGCCAGCAGCTCCGAGACTACTGGGAATGAGCAGTTCTTA. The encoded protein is CASSSETTGNEQFL.

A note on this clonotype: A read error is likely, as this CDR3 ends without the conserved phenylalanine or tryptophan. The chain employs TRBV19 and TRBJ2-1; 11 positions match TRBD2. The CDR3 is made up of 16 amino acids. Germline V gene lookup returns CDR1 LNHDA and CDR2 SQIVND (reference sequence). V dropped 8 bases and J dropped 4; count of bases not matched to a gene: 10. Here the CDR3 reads CASLFSRTSGYNEQFL. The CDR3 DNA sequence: TGTGCCAGTTTATTCAGTAGGACTAGCGGGTACAATGAGCAGTTCCTC.

The CDR3 bases are TGCAGCATGGGAAGCGGGAGGGAGGACAATGAGCAGTTCTTC. Its translation: CSMGSGREDNEQFF. The chain has TRBV29-1 and TRBJ2-1, with 10 bases fitting TRBD2. The CDR3 contains 14 residues. Germline V CDR1 and CDR2: SQVTM, ANQGSEA. V trimming: 8 bases; J trimming: 5 bases; junction bases outside the gene matches: 9.

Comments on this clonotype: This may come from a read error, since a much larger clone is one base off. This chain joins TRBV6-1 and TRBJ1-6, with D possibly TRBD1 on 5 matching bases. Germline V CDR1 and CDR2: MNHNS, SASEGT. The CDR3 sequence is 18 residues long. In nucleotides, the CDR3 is TGTACCAGCAGTGATCGGGCGGGGCTCGGCTCCTATAATTCACCCCTCCACTTT. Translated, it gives CTSSDRAGLGSYNSPLHF.